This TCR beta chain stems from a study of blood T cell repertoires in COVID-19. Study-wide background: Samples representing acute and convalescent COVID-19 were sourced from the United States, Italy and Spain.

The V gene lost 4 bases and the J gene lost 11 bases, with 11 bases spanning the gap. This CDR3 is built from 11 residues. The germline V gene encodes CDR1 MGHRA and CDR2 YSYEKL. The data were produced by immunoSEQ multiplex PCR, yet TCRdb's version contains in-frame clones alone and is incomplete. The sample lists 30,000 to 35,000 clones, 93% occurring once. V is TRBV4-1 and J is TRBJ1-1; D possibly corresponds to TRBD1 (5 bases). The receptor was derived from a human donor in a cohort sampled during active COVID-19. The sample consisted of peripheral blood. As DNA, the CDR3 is TGCGCCAGCAGCCTGGGGACTGCCGCTTTCTTT. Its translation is CASSLGTAAFF.